The 8 T cell receptor beta chains in this list originate from one sample, sequenced in a study of blood T cells in healthy people across ages. Primed by a sample-barcoded 5' primer and a J-beta primer mix, a second PCR proceeded for 7 to 11 cycles. Each CDR3 protein is one row after TCRdb ran MiXCR on the 5' RACE reads. This sample has 1.5 million to 2 million distinct CDR3 sequences; about 31% occur once, and the top ten carry approximately 10%. Sequenced material: blood. The receptors come from a woman in her thirties in good health.

The chain carries TRBV12-3 or TRBV12-4 and TRBJ1-2; a weak D match, TRBD1 (5 bases). V was shortened by 4 bases and J by 6 bases, with 12 bases between the two germline ends. The CDR3 is 13 residues long. The CDR3 DNA sequence: TGTGCCAGCAGTTCGGGCAGGGTTGATGGCTACACCTTC. Residues: CASSSGRVDGYTF.

About this clonotype itself: With a much larger clone just one base away, this may be a read error. This chain connects TRBV2 to TRBJ2-3; tentatively, D is TRBD1 (7 bases). From germline, CDR1 is SNHLY and CDR2 FYNNEI. Deletions cut 8 bases from V and 6 bases from J, with 18 bases between. The CDR3 runs 14 residues. The DNA of the CDR3 is TGTGCCAGCGGCGAGCAGGGGGGCTTGGATACGCAGTATTTT. It specifies CASGEQGGLDTQYF. Full variable domain (outside the CDR3, taken from reference TRBV2 and TRBJ2-3): EPEVTQTPSHQVTQMGQEVILRCVPISNHLYFYWYRQILGQKVEFLVSFYNNEISEKSEIFDDQFSVERPDGSNFTLKIRSTKLEDSAMYFCASGEQGGLDTQYFGPGTRLTVL.

V usage is TRBV30 and J usage is TRBJ2-6; tentatively, D is TRBD2 (6 bases). Germline V gene sequence: CDR1 GTSNPN, CDR2 SVGIG (reference sequence). The CDR3 covers 15 residues. The germline V and J ends were trimmed by 1 base and 0 bases, with 7 bases remaining between them. The CDR3, as DNA: TGTGCCTGGAGTGCGGGGGACTCTGGGGCCAACGTCCTGACTTTC. Protein sequence: CAWSAGDSGANVLTF.

The sample holds one count of this clonotype. One junction end disagrees with the germline gene, perhaps due to a read error. The chain joins TRBV7-9 to TRBJ1-4; D remains ambiguous. The CDR3 totals 15 residues. CDR1 and CDR2 (germline): SEHNR, FQNEAQ (reference sequence). CDR3 residues: CVSSLLSSTNEKLFF. CDR3 nucleotide sequence: TGTGTCAGCAGCTTACTATCCTCAACTAATGAAAAACTGTTTTTT.

The rearrangement uses TRBV5-1 and TRBJ1-2; 10 nucleotides align to TRBD1. CDR3 size: 15 residues. Germline V gives CDR1 SGHRS, CDR2 YFSETQ. The V gene end was trimmed by 4 bases and the J gene end by 2 bases; junction bases not matched to a gene: 5. The CDR3 DNA sequence: TGCGCCAGCAGCGCCGACAGGGGGCAGAACTATGGCTACACCTTC. Protein product: CASSADRGQNYGYTF.

The chain employs TRBV3-1 and TRBJ2-2; D gene unclear. The CDR3 covers 12 residues. The V gene's germline CDR1 is LGHDT and CDR2 YNNKEL (reference sequence). V lost 6 bases, J lost 5 bases, and 7 bases lay in between. The CDR3, as DNA: TGTGCCAGCAGTCATCATACCGGGGAGCTGTTTTTT. Translating it yields CASSHHTGELFF.

This clonotype was recorded a few times. The chain carries TRBV6-2 or TRBV6-3 and TRBJ1-1; no clear D. Trimming took off 2 bases at V and 1 base at J, with 2 bases between the two ends. The CDR3 sequence is 12 residues long. Germline V gene sequence: CDR1 MNHEY, CDR2 SVGEGT. For the CDR3, the DNA is TGTGCCAGCAGTTACGCGAACACTGAAGCTTTCTTT. Translated, it gives CASSYANTEAFF.

The chain has TRBV18 and TRBJ1-3; no reliable D call. V lost 0 bases to trimming and J lost 10 bases, with 10 bases between them. CDR3 length: 13 residues. The germline CDR1 and CDR2 sequences are KGHSH and LQKENI. In DNA, the CDR3 is TGTGCCAGCTCACCACCCGGCGAGCCTACCATATATTTT. This codes for CASSPPGEPTIYF.